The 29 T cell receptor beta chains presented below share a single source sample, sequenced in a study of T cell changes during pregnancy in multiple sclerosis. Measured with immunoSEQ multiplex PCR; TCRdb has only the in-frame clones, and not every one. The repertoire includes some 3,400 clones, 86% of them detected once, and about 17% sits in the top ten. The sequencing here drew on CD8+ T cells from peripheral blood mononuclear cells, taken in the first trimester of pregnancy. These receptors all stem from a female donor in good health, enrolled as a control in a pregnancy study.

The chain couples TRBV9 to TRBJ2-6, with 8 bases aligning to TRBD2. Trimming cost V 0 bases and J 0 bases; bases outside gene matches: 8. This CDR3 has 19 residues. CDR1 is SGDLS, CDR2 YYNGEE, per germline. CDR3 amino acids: CASSVVLADYSSGANVLTF. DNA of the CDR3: TGTGCCAGCAGCGTAGTACTAGCGGACTACAGCTCTGGGGCCAACGTCCTGACTTTC. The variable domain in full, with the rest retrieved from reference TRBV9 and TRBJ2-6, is DSGVTQTPKHLITATGQRVTLRCSPRSGDLSVYWYQQSLDQGLQFLIQYYNGEERAKGNILERFSAQQFPDLHSELNLSSLELGDSALYFCASSVVLADYSSGANVLTFGAGSRLTVL.

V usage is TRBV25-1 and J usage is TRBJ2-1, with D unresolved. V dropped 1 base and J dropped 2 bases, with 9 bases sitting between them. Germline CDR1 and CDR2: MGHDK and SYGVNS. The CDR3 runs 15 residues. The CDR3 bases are TGTGCCAGCAGTGAATTGTCAGGTGCCTACAATGAGCAGTTCTTC. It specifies CASSELSGAYNEQFF.

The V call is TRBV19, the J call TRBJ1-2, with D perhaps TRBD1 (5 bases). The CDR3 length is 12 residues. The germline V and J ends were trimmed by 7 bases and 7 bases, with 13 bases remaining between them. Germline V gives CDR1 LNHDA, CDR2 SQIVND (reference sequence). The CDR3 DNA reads TGTGCCAGTACCCCGAGCGGGGGTGGCTACACCTTC. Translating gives CASTPSGGGYTF.

This chain's CDR3 is CASSFGTGGAINGYTF. CDR3 bases: TGTGCCAGCAGCTTTGGGACAGGGGGCGCGATTAATGGCTACACCTTC. The chain joins TRBV5-6 to TRBJ1-2, with TRBD1 identical over 12 bases. Unmatched junction bases numbered 8, after V lost 2 bases and J lost 6 bases. Germline V gene sequence: CDR1 SGHDT, CDR2 YYEEEE. The CDR3 has 16 amino acids.

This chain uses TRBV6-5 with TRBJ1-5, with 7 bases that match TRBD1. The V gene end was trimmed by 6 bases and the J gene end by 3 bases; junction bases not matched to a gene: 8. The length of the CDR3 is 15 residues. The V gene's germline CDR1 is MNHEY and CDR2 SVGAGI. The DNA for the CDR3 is TGTGCCAGCAGCCTTCGACAGGGCCACAATCAGCCCCAGCATTTT. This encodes CASSLRQGHNQPQHF.

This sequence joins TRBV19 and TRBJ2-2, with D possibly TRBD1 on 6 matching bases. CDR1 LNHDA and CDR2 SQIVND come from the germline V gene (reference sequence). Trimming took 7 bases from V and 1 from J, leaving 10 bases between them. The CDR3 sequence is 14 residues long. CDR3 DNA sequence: TGTGCCAGTAAGGCAGGGGTGAACACCGGGGAGCTGTTTTTT. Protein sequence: CASKAGVNTGELFF.

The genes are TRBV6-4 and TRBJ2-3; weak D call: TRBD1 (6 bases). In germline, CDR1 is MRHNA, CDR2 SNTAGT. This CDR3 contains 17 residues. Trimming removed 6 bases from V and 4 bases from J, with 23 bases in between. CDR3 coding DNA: TGTGCCAGCAGCCCTTACCCTCCGGGACAAGGCGCAGATACGCAGTATTTT. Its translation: CASSPYPPGQGADTQYF.

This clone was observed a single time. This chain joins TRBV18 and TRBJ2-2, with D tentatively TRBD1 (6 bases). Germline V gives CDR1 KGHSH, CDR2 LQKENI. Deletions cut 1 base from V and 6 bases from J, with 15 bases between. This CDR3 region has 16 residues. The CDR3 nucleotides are TGTGCCAGCTCACCACTACCGACAGGCCTGTCCGGGGAGCTGTTTTTT. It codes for CASSPLPTGLSGELFF.

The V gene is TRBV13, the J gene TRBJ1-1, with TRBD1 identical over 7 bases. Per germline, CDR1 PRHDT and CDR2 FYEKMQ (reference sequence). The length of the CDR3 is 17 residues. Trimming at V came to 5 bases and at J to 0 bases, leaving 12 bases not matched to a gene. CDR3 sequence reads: CASSHDRAIPLNTEAFF. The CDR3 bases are TGTGCCAGCAGCCACGACAGGGCAATACCCTTGAACACTGAAGCTTTCTTT. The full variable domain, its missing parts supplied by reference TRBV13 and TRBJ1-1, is AAGVIQSPRHLIKEKRETATLKCYPIPRHDTVYWYQQGPGQDPQFLISFYEKMQSDKGSIPDRFSAQQFSDYHSELNMSSLELGDSALYFCASSHDRAIPLNTEAFFGQGTRLTVV.

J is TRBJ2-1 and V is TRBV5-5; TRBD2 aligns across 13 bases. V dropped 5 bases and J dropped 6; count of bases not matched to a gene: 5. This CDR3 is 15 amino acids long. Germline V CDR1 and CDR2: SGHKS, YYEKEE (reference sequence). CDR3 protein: CASRRTSGGANEQFF. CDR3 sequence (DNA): TGTGCCAGCAGGCGTACTAGCGGGGGGGCCAATGAGCAGTTCTTC.

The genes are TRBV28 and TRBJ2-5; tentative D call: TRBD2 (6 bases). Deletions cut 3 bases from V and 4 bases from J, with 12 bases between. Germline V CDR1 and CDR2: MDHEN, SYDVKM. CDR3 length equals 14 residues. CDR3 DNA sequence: TGTGCCAGCAGTTTGAGGATGGGGGGAGAGACCCAGTACTTC. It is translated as CASSLRMGGETQYF.

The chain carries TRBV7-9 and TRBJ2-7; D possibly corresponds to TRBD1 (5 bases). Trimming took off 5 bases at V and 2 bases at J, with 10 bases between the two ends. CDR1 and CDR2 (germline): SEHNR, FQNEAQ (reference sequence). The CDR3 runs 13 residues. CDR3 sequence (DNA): TGTGCCAGCAGCCAGGGCAGTGCCTACGAGCAGTACTTC. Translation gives CASSQGSAYEQYF.

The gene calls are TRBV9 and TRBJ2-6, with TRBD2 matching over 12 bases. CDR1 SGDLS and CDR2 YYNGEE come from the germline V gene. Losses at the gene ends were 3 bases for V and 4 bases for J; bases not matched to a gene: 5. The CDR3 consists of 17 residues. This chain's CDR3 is CASSGTSGAQGANVLTF. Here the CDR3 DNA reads TGTGCCAGCAGCGGGACTAGCGGGGCCCAAGGGGCCAACGTCCTGACTTTC. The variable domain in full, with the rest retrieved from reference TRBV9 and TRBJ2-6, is DSGVTQTPKHLITATGQRVTLRCSPRSGDLSVYWYQQSLDQGLQFLIQYYNGEERAKGNILERFSAQQFPDLHSELNLSSLELGDSALYFCASSGTSGAQGANVLTFGAGSRLTVL.

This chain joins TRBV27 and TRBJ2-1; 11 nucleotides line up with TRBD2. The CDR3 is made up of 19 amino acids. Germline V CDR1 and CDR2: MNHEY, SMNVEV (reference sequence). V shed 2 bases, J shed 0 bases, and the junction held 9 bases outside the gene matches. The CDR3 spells CASSLLLAGGPSSYNEQFF. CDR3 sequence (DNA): TGTGCCAGCAGTTTACTTCTAGCGGGGGGCCCTAGCTCCTACAATGAGCAGTTCTTC.

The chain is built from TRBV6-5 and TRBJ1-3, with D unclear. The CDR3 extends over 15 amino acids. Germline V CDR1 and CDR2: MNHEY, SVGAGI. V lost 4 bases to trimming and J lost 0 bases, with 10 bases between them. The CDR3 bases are TGTGCCAGCAGTTCCAAGGGAGGCTCTGGAAACACCATATATTTT. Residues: CASSSKGGSGNTIYF.

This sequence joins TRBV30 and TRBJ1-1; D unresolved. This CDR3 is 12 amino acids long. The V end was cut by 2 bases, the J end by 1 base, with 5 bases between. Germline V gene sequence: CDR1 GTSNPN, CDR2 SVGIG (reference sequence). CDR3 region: CAWSRRNTEAFF. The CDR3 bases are TGTGCCTGGAGTAGGAGGAACACTGAAGCTTTCTTT.

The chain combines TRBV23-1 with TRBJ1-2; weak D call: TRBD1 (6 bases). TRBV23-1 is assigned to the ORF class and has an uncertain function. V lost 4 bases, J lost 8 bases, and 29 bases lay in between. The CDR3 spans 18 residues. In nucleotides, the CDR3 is TGCGCCAGCAGTCCAGCGGGGGGAGGGGGTGTCCCCTCTAGCGGCTACACCTTC. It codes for CASSPAGGGGVPSSGYTF.

The CDR3 here is CASSQAGFNYGYTF. CDR3 in DNA: TGTGCCAGTAGCCAGGCTGGATTTAACTATGGCTACACCTTC. This chain joins TRBV19 and TRBJ1-2; D gene unclear. This CDR3 contains 14 residues. The germline CDR1 and CDR2 sequences are LNHDA and SQIVND (reference sequence). V was pared by 6 bases and J by 1 base, with 12 bases between.

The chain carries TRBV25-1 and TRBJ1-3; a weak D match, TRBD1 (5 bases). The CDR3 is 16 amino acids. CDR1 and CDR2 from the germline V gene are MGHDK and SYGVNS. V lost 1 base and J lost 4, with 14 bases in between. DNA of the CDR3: TGTGCCAGCAGTGAATCGCGGGGCCCGGGAGGAAACACCATATATTTT. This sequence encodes CASSESRGPGGNTIYF. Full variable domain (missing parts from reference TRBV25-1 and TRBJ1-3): EADIYQTPRYLVIGTGKKITLECSQTMGHDKMYWYQQDPGMELHLIHYSYGVNSTEKGDLSSESTVSRIRTEHFPLTLESARPSHTSQYLCASSESRGPGGNTIYFGEGSWLTVV.

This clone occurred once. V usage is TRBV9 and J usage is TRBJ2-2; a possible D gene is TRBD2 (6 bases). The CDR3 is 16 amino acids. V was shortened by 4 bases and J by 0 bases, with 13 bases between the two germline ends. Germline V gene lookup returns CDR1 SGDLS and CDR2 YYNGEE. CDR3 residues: CASSPPAGPNTGELFF. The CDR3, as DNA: TGTGCCAGCAGCCCCCCGGCGGGGCCGAACACCGGGGAGCTGTTTTTT.

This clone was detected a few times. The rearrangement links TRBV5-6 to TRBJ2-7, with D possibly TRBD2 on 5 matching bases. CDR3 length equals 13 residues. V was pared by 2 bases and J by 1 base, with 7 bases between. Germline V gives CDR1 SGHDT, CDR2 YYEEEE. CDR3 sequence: CASSLGSSYEQYF. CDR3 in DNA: TGTGCCAGCAGCTTAGGGAGTTCCTACGAGCAGTACTTC.

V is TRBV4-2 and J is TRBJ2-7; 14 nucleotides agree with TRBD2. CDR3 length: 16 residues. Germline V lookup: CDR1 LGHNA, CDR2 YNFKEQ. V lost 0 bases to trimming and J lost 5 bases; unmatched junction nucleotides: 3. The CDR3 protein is CASSQETSGGVDEQYF. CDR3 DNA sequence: TGTGCCAGCAGCCAAGAGACTAGCGGGGGGGTCGACGAGCAGTACTTC.

CDR3: CASSQGIVANYGYTF. In DNA, the CDR3 is TGTGCCAGCTCACAGGGGATAGTAGCTAACTATGGCTACACCTTC. The chain recombines TRBV19 with TRBJ1-2, with TRBD1 matching over 7 bases. The junction had 10 bases not matched to a gene; V was cut back by 9 bases and J by 0 bases. CDR3 size: 15 residues. Germline CDR1 and CDR2: LNHDA and SQIVND (reference sequence).

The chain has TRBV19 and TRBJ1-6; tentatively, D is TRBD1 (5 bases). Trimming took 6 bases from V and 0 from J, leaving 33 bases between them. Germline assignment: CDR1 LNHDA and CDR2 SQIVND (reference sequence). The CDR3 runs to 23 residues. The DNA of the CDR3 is TGTGCCAGTAGAACCGCGGGGGTGAACTCGTGGGCAGCTTCCCTCTCCTATAATTCACCCCTCCACTTT. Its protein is CASRTAGVNSWAASLSYNSPLHF. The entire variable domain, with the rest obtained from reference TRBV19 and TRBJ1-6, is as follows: DGGITQSPKYLFRKEGQNVTLSCEQNLNHDAMYWYRQDPGQGLRLIYYSQIVNDFQKGDIAEGYSVSREKKESFPLTVTSAQKNPTAFYLCASRTAGVNSWAASLSYNSPLHFGNGTRLTVT.

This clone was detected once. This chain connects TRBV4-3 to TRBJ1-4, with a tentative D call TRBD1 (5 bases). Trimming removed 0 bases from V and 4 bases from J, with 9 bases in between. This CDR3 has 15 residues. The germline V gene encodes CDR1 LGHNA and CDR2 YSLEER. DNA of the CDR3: TGCGCCAGCAGCCAAGATGGAGACAGTAATGAAAAACTGTTTTTT. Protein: CASSQDGDSNEKLFF.

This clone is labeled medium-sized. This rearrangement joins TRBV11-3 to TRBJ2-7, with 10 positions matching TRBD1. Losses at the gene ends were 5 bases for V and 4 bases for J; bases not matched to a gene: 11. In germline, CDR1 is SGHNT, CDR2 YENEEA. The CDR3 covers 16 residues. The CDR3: CASSPPPGTGVYEQYF. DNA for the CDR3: TGTGCCAGCAGCCCCCCACCGGGGACAGGGGTTTACGAGCAGTACTTC.

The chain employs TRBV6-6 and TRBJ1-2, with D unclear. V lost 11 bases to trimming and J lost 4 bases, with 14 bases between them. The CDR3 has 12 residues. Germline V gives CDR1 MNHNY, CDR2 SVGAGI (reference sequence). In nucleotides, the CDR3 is TGTGCCGGTTTTGAGGCCGGCTATGGCTACACCTTC. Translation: CAGFEAGYGYTF.

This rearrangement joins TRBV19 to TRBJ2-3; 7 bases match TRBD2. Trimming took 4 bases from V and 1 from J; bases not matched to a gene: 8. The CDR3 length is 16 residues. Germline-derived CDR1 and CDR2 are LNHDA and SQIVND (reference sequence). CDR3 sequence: CASSTGTTLGTDTQYF. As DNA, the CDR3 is TGTGCCAGTAGTACCGGGACTACCCTAGGCACAGATACGCAGTATTTT.

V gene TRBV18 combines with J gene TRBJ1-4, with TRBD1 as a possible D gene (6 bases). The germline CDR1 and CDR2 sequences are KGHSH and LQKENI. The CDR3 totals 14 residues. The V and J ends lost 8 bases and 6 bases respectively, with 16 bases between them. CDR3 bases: TGTGCCAGCCACGAGACAGGTCTTCATGAAAAACTGTTTTTT. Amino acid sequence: CASHETGLHEKLFF.